These T cell receptor beta chains were read from a single sample in a study of blood T cell repertoires in COVID-19. Clones were sequenced by immunoSEQ multiplex PCR, and TCRdb holds only the in-frame ones, with some missing. The data contain approximately 200,000 clones, roughly 84% of them singletons. Sequencing was performed on peripheral blood. Source of these receptors: a woman in her twenties or thirties who had recovered from COVID-19. The conserved cysteine and the conserved F or W are not part of the CDR3 here. The order of the fields is J gene, clone size, D gene, V gene, CDR3 protein. D genes are given only for firm matches. Clone size appears in some rows only: once, few, many, or a class for an expanded clone.

TRBJ2-1 | . | . | TRBV5-6 | ASSLGRGNEQF
TRBJ2-1 | . | . | TRBV7-9 | ASSSQGGGEQF
TRBJ1-1 | . | . | TRBV28 | ASTGGSLNTEAF
TRBJ2-2 | . | . | TRBV9 | ASSVGLGLVVRNTGELF
TRBJ1-1 | . | TRBD1 | TRBV10-3 | AISWDRDMNTEAF
TRBJ1-2 | . | . | TRBV7-9 | ASSLGMTGYYGYT
TRBJ1-2 | . | . | TRBV7-9 | ASSLGQLMVGYT
TRBJ2-1 | . | TRBD2 | TRBV15 | ATSPEIARAGANHNEQF
TRBJ2-2 | . | TRBD2 | TRBV27 | ASSLVAGANTGELF
TRBJ1-5 | few | . | TRBV6-2/TRBV6-3 | ASSYGGRTEPQH
TRBJ2-1 | . | . | TRBV4-1 | ASSQLRSYNEQF
TRBJ1-2 | . | . | TRBV7-9 | ASSLAGTRNTYGYT
TRBJ2-7 | . | TRBD1 | TRBV5-5 | ASSGPGDRAYEQY
TRBJ2-7 | . | TRBD1 | TRBV19 | ASSIQGQGEYEQY
TRBJ2-1 | once | TRBD1 | TRBV4-2 | ASSPQGAPYNEQF
TRBJ2-5 | . | . | TRBV3-1/TRBV3-2 | ASSLGAATQY
TRBJ2-7 | . | . | TRBV5-1 | ASSLQGSYEQY
TRBJ2-3 | . | TRBD1 | TRBV28 | ASSSPGTGATDTQY
TRBJ2-7 | . | TRBD1 | TRBV6-5 | ASSLTGGPVDEQY
TRBJ2-2 | once | TRBD2 | TRBV11-2 | AGGTSGRGTGELF
TRBJ2-7 | . | . | TRBV6-5 | ASSYSTSHNSYEQY
TRBJ1-2 | . | . | TRBV24-1 | ATSPGMPGNYGYT
TRBJ2-7 | few | TRBD1 | TRBV10-3 | AISDREKGSYEQY
TRBJ2-3 | . | . | TRBV7-8 | ASSLDRVGSTSTDTQY
TRBJ1-2 | . | . | TRBV30 | AWSANWGGTNGYT
TRBJ1-1 | . | . | TRBV2 | ASSEEAGVTEAF
TRBJ2-4 | . | . | TRBV28 | ASTPRLAGRAKNIQY
TRBJ2-5 | . | . | TRBV27 | ASSRDFPQETQY
TRBJ2-2 | . | TRBD2 | TRBV30 | AWSGLAGASTGELF
TRBJ2-5 | . | TRBD2 | TRBV9 | ASSANKGLAGTETQY
TRBJ2-2 | . | TRBD2 | TRBV5-1 | ASSSGLAGDLGGELF